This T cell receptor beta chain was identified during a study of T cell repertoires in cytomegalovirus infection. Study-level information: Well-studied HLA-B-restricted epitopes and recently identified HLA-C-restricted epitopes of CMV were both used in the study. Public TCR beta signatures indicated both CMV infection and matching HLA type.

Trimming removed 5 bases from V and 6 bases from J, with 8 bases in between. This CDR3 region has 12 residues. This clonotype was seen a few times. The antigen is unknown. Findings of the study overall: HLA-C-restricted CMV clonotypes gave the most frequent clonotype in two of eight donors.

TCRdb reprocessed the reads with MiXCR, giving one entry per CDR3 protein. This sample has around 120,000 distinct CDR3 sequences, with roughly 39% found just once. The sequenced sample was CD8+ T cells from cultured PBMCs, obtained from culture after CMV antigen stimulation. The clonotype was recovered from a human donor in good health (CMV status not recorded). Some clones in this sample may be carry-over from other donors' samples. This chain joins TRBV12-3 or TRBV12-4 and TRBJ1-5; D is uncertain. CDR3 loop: CASSLGSQPQHF. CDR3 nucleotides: TGTGCCAGCAGTCTAGGGAGTCAGCCCCAGCATTTT.